This TCR beta chain was obtained from a study of blood T cells in healthy people across ages. Study-wide results and limits: Per-million-T-cell TCR beta diversity fell roughly linearly with age.

Germline CDR1 and CDR2: SGHRS and YFSETQ. There are 16 residues in the CDR3. The V segment lost 5 bases and the J segment 1 base; nucleotides outside the gene matches: 12. This clonotype was counted between two and nine times. The antigen remains unidentified. It was with a sample-barcoded 5' primer and a J-beta primer mix that a second PCR of roughly 7 to 11 cycles was run. TCRdb called the 5' RACE reads again in MiXCR, with one record for every CDR3 protein. This table has around 1,900,000 distinct CDR3 sequences, roughly 43% appearing once. J is TRBJ2-7 and V is TRBV5-1, with TRBD1 identical over 7 bases. The material sequenced was blood. The clonotype originates from a human donor in good health. DNA of the CDR3: TGCGCCAGCAGTCGAATTAGCCAGGGGGTATCCTACGAGCAGTACTTC. Amino acids: CASSRISQGVSYEQYF.